The rows below give T cell receptor beta chains drawn from one sample of a study of cytomegalovirus exposure and HLA in healthy donors. The table came from immunoSEQ multiplex PCR; TCRdb's copy has only in-frame clones and leaves some out. The repertoire holds a few hundred thousand clones, 70% to 90% seen once, with approximately 2% in the top ten. The specimen was PBMCs. The receptors were gathered from a woman in her thirties or forties in good health and CMV-seropositive. CDR3s include the opening cysteine and the closing phenylalanine or tryptophan. The order of the fields is V gene, D gene, clone size, J gene, CDR3 DNA, CDR3 protein. A D gene is named only where the DNA matches it firmly. Where a row states a size, it is once, few, many or the class of an expanded clone; other rows omit it.

>TRBV11-3|NA|once|TRBJ1-3
TGTGCCAGCAGCGCTGACCTTTTTCGGAGCTCTGGAAACACCATATATTTT
CASSADLFRSSGNTIYF
>TRBV4-3|TRBD2|NA|TRBJ2-1
TGCGCCAGCAGCCAAGAATTGCGGGAGCCCTCGGGTGAGCAGTTCTTC
CASSQELREPSGEQFF
>TRBV19|TRBD2|NA|TRBJ2-1
TGTGCCAGTACCTCATTAGGACTAGCGGGAATCTATGAGCAGTTCTTC
CASTSLGLAGIYEQFF
>TRBV10-2|NA|NA|TRBJ1-3
TGCGCCAGCAGAGCAGACATGATCTCTGGAAACACCATATATTTT
CASRADMISGNTIYF
>TRBV10-3|TRBD1|NA|TRBJ2-7
TGTGCCATCAGTCCGGGACAGGGAGTTTACGAGCAGTACTTC
CAISPGQGVYEQYF
>TRBV30|NA|NA|TRBJ2-7
TGTGCCTGGGGACAGAGCTCCTACGAGCAGTACTTC
CAWGQSSYEQYF
>TRBV6-5|NA|NA|TRBJ2-2
TGTGCCAGCAGCCTTTCTAGCGAAACCGGGGAGCTGTTTTTT
CASSLSSETGELFF
>TRBV28|TRBD1|once|TRBJ1-5
TGTGCCAGCTCTCCAGGGGGTCTACGGAAGTGGAATCAGCCCCAGCATTTT
CASSPGGLRKWNQPQHF
>TRBV30|NA|NA|TRBJ1-6
TGTGCCTTTACCGGGTCCTATAATTCACCCCTCCACTTT
CAFTGSYNSPLHF
>TRBV7-3|TRBD1|NA|TRBJ2-3
TGTGCCAGCAGCGCGACAGGGGATGTTATCGATACGCAGTATTTT
CASSATGDVIDTQYF
>TRBV4-2|TRBD1|few|TRBJ2-1
TGTGCCAGCAGCCAGGACGGACAGGGGACGTACAATGAGCAGTTCTTC
CASSQDGQGTYNEQFF
>TRBV27|NA|NA|TRBJ1-6
TGTGCCAGCAGACCAGACACCCCAGGCTCCTATAATTCACCCCTCCACTTT
CASRPDTPGSYNSPLHF
>TRBV5-1|NA|NA|TRBJ2-1
TGCGCCAGCGGCCCCCGAGCGGAGGAGCAGTTCTTC
CASGPRAEEQFF
>TRBV10-3|TRBD1|NA|TRBJ1-5
TGTGCCATCAGTGTAGGGACAGGGGTTAGCAATCAGCCCCAGCATTTT
CAISVGTGVSNQPQHF
>TRBV2|NA|NA|TRBJ1-1
TGTGCCAGCACCGGCGGACAAGGGAACACTGAAGCTTTCTTT
CASTGGQGNTEAFF
>TRBV6-5|NA|NA|TRBJ1-1
TGTGCCAGCAGTTACAGGGGATTGAACACTGAAGCTTTCTTT
CASSYRGLNTEAFF
>TRBV14|TRBD2|NA|TRBJ2-7
TGTGCCAGCAGCCACGGACTAGCGGGAACGTACTACGAGCAGTACTTC
CASSHGLAGTYYEQYF
>TRBV27|NA|NA|TRBJ2-7
TGTGCCAGCAGTCGACAGGACACCTACGAGCAGTACTTC
CASSRQDTYEQYF
>TRBV9|TRBD2|NA|TRBJ2-1
TGTGCCAGCAAAGAGGGAGCGGGAGGGAATGAGCAGTTCTTC
CASKEGAGGNEQFF
>TRBV18|NA|NA|TRBJ2-5
TGTGCCAGCTCACCACGGTTCTACGGAGACCAAGAGACCCAGTACTTC
CASSPRFYGDQETQYF
>TRBV25-1|TRBD1|NA|TRBJ2-7
TGTGCCAGCAATGAACAGGGGTACGAGCAGTACTTC
CASNEQGYEQYF
>TRBV5-6|NA|once|TRBJ2-7
TGTGCCAGCAGCCCCGGCGGGATCCACGAGCAGTACTTC
CASSPGGIHEQYF
>TRBV19|TRBD1|NA|TRBJ2-4
TGTGCCAGTAGTGGCCAACAGGGGGCCAAAAACATTCAGTACTTC
CASSGQQGAKNIQYF
>TRBV29-1|NA|once|TRBJ2-1
TGCAGCGTTGTCGAAAACTTCTACAATGAGCAGTTCTTC
CSVVENFYNEQFF
>TRBV14|NA|NA|TRBJ2-7
TGTGCCAGCAGCTGGGGAGCAGTTTACGAGCAGTACTTC
CASSWGAVYEQYF
>TRBV11-3|NA|NA|TRBJ1-3
TGTGCCAGCAGCCCAGGGAACTCTGGAAACACCATATATTTT
CASSPGNSGNTIYF
>TRBV25-1|TRBD1|NA|TRBJ2-3
TGTGCCAGCAGTGAGACCCGGACAGGGGTGAGAACAGATACGCAGTATTTT
CASSETRTGVRTDTQYF
>TRBV9|TRBD2|NA|TRBJ2-1
TGTGCCAGCAGCGTAGGTCTAGCGGGATTCTACAATGAGCAGTTCTTC
CASSVGLAGFYNEQFF
>TRBV19|TRBD1|NA|TRBJ1-1
TGTGCCAGTAGTCCCCGGACAGGGAACGCTTTCTTT
CASSPRTGNAFF
>TRBV4-2|TRBD1|NA|TRBJ1-2
TGTGCCAGCAGCCAAACCGGACAGGGACTAACGAGCTATGGCTACACCTTC
CASSQTGQGLTSYGYTF
>TRBV5-6|NA|NA|TRBJ1-2
TGTGCCAGCAGCCTGCGGGGGGGTGGAGGCTACACCTTC
CASSLRGGGGYTF
>TRBV5-6|TRBD2|few|TRBJ2-7
TGTGCCAGCAGCCCCACTAGCGTGAGCTCCTACGAGCAGTACTTC
CASSPTSVSSYEQYF
>TRBV7-8|NA|NA|TRBJ1-3
TGTGCCAGCAGCCAAAACAGAGCTGGAAACACCATATATTTT
CASSQNRAGNTIYF
>TRBV6-6|NA|NA|TRBJ1-3
TGTGCCACCCGTTCGGGGGGAGGAAACACCATATATTTT
CATRSGGGNTIYF
>TRBV13|NA|NA|TRBJ2-3
TGTGCCAGCAGCTTAGGTGCAAGAACTAGCACAGATACGCAGTATTTT
CASSLGARTSTDTQYF
>TRBV14|NA|few|TRBJ2-2
TGTGCCAGCAGCCCCCACTTTGAGACGAACACCGGGGAGCTGTTTTTT
CASSPHFETNTGELFF
>TRBV18|NA|NA|TRBJ2-1
TGTGCCAGCTCACTACAAGGGGTAATGGACCCTTCCAATGAGCAGTTCTTC
CASSLQGVMDPSNEQFF
>TRBV30|TRBD1|NA|TRBJ1-4
TGTGCCTGGAGTCGGGACAGGGCAAGGGAAAAACTGTTTTTT
CAWSRDRAREKLFF
>TRBV10-3|TRBD1|NA|TRBJ2-1
TGTGCCATCGACAGGGGAAACAATGAGCAGTTCTTC
CAIDRGNNEQFF
>TRBV5-1|TRBD1|once|TRBJ1-1
TGCGCCAGCAGCCCCCAGGGACAGGGGAACACTGAAGCTTTCTTT
CASSPQGQGNTEAFF
>TRBV5-4|NA|NA|TRBJ1-2
TGTGCCAGCAGCAACGGGGAGGGCGGTTCCGGCTATGGCTACACCTTC
CASSNGEGGSGYGYTF
>TRBV6-5|NA|NA|TRBJ1-1
TGTGCCAGCAGTCGAACAGGGTATAGAACTGAAGCTTTCTTT
CASSRTGYRTEAFF
>TRBV7-2|NA|NA|TRBJ2-7
TGTGCCAGCAGCTTTAATTCGGGTTACGAGCAGTACTTC
CASSFNSGYEQYF
>TRBV11-3|NA|NA|TRBJ2-2
TGTGCCAGCAGCGTATCAGGGTCTCTGCACACCGGGGAGCTGTTTTTT
CASSVSGSLHTGELFF